Below are 21 T cell receptor beta chains sequenced from a single sample in a study of PD-L1 blockade in urothelial cancer. The data were produced by immunoSEQ multiplex PCR, yet TCRdb's version contains in-frame clones alone and is incomplete. The sample lists some 79,000 clones; 82% were seen once. The input for sequencing was PBMCs, taken around atezolizumab (anti-PD-L1) treatment. The source is a man aged 65-85 years with urothelial cancer.

This chain links TRBV14 with TRBJ2-1; 10 bases agree with TRBD1. CDR3 size: 14 residues. V shed 5 bases and J 7 bases; nucleotides not matched to a gene: 5. CDR1 and CDR2 from the germline V gene are SGHDN and FVKESK. The CDR3 region has the DNA TGTGCCAGCAGCGCGCGGGACAGGGGTAATGAGCAGTTCTTC. The encoded protein is CASSARDRGNEQFF.

The rearrangement links TRBV4-2 to TRBJ2-2; a weak D match, TRBD2 (6 bases). Germline-derived CDR1 and CDR2 are LGHNA and YNFKEQ. The ends were cut back, 2 bases at V and 1 base at J, with 11 bases in the middle. The CDR3 is 16 amino acids. This CDR3 reads CASSQMGGGNTGELFF. CDR3 DNA sequence: TGTGCCAGCAGCCAAATGGGGGGAGGGAACACCGGGGAGCTGTTTTTT.

This rearrangement joins TRBV19 to TRBJ2-2; 9 bases align to TRBD2. CDR1 is LNHDA and CDR2 is SQIVND in the germline V gene (reference sequence). CDR3 size: 16 residues. V lost 7 bases, J lost 4 bases, and 10 bases stayed unmatched. As DNA, the CDR3 is TGTGCCAGTACCCCGGGCCTAGCGGGACGCACCGGGGAGCTGTTTTTT. It encodes CASTPGLAGRTGELFF.

The rearrangement uses TRBV2 and TRBJ1-1, with 11 bases fitting TRBD1. V shed 8 bases and J 2 bases; nucleotides not matched to a gene: 1. The length of the CDR3 is 13 residues. CDR1 and CDR2 from the germline V gene are SNHLY and FYNNEI. DNA for the CDR3: TGTGCCAGCGGACAGGGGGCTAACACTGAAGCTTTCTTT. Amino acids: CASGQGANTEAFF.

This clone came up many times. The chain links TRBV13 to TRBJ2-7, with D uncertain. The CDR3 contains 14 residues. Germline CDR1 is PRHDT and CDR2 is FYEKMQ (reference sequence). V lost 1 base to trimming and J lost 0 bases, with 7 bases between them. The CDR3, as DNA: TGTGCCAGCAGCTTAGTCTCGAGCTCCTACGAGCAGTACTTC. Translated: CASSLVSSSYEQYF.

The chain joins TRBV5-6 to TRBJ2-3; 10 bases are a match to TRBD2. CDR1 and CDR2 from the germline V gene are SGHDT and YYEEEE. Trimming at V came to 4 bases and at J to 1 base, leaving 3 bases not matched to a gene. The length of the CDR3 is 15 residues. Here the CDR3 DNA reads TGTGCCAGCAGCCGAGGACTAGCGGGCACAGATACGCAGTATTTT. Protein sequence: CASSRGLAGTDTQYF.

The J gene is TRBJ2-1, the V gene TRBV11-3; possible D gene TRBD2, 6 bases. V was shortened by 0 bases and J by 6 bases, with 12 bases between the two germline ends. CDR1 is SGHNT and CDR2 is YENEEA in the germline V gene. The CDR3 covers 15 residues. DNA for the CDR3: TGTGCCAGCAGCTTAGAGGGGACTTGGAGCAATGAGCAGTTCTTC. It translates to CASSLEGTWSNEQFF.

The V call is TRBV19, the J call TRBJ1-5; 7 bases agree with TRBD1. The J segment lost 8 bases and the V segment lost 5 bases, leaving 6 bases of the junction unmatched. The CDR3 is made up of 13 amino acids. Germline CDR1 reads LNHDA; CDR2 reads SQIVND (reference sequence). The CDR3 coding sequence is TGTGCCAGTAGTCCGGACAGGAACAAGCCCCAGCATTTT. It yields the protein CASSPDRNKPQHF.

This sequence joins TRBV7-9 and TRBJ2-3; 7 nucleotides align to TRBD1. Germline CDR1 SEHNR, CDR2 FQNEAQ (reference sequence). The CDR3 has 17 amino acids. Germline trimming cut 4 bases from V and 0 bases from J; bases unmatched to any gene: 10. The CDR3 nucleotides read TGTGCCAGCAGCTCCTACTACGGGACAGATAGCACAGATACGCAGTATTTT. Amino acids: CASSSYYGTDSTDTQYF.

V usage is TRBV11-2 and J usage is TRBJ2-3, with D tentatively TRBD2 (6 bases). V was pared by 5 bases and J by 0 bases, with 9 bases between. This CDR3 spans 14 amino acids. Germline V gene sequence: CDR1 SGHAT, CDR2 FQNNGV. The CDR3 DNA sequence: TGTGCCAGCAGCACCGGGACTAGCACAGATACGCAGTATTTT. It codes for CASSTGTSTDTQYF. Based on the CDR3 plus reference TRBV11-2 and TRBJ2-3, the full variable domain is EAGVAQSPRYKIIEKRQSVAFWCNPISGHATLYWYQQILGQGPKLLIQFQNNGVVDDSQLPKDRFSAERLKGVDSTLKIQPAKLEDSAVYLCASSTGTSTDTQYFGPGTRLTVL.

This chain links TRBV18 with TRBJ2-3, with 9 bases lining up with TRBD1. This CDR3 contains 17 residues. Germline assignment: CDR1 KGHSH and CDR2 LQKENI. J gave up 2 bases and V 1 base, and 7 bases lay outside the gene matches. In DNA form, the CDR3 reads TGTGCCAGCTCACCACGGGTCGGACAGGGGAACACAGATACGCAGTATTTT. Translated: CASSPRVGQGNTDTQYF.

The table lists this clone with a few counts. This sequence joins TRBV5-1 and TRBJ2-2; tentatively, D is TRBD2 (6 bases). Per the germline V gene, CDR1 is SGHRS and CDR2 is YFSETQ. The CDR3 is 13 residues long. V was pared by 6 bases and J by 5 bases, with 11 bases between. CDR3 nucleotide sequence: TGCGCCAGCACCCAGGAGGGAACCGGGGAGCTGTTTTTT. Amino acid sequence: CASTQEGTGELFF.

The chain employs TRBV7-9 and TRBJ1-6; perhaps TRBD1 as D (5 bases). This CDR3 has 15 residues. Trimming took 5 bases from V and 7 from J, leaving 15 bases between them. Germline CDR1 SEHNR, CDR2 FQNEAQ (reference sequence). CDR3 in amino acids: CASSPVAGDNSPLHF. The CDR3, as DNA: TGTGCCAGCAGCCCGGTCGCGGGGGACAATTCACCCCTCCACTTT.

The rearrangement links TRBV19 to TRBJ2-7; 9 positions agree with TRBD2. Unmatched junction bases numbered 4, after V lost 4 bases and J lost 0 bases. Germline CDR1 is LNHDA and CDR2 is SQIVND (reference sequence). This CDR3 region has 15 residues. CDR3 sequence reads: CASSTTSGSSYEQYF. The DNA of the CDR3 is TGTGCCAGTAGTACGACTAGCGGAAGCTCCTACGAGCAGTACTTC. Full variable domain (rest looked up from reference TRBV19 and TRBJ2-7): DGGITQSPKYLFRKEGQNVTLSCEQNLNHDAMYWYRQDPGQGLRLIYYSQIVNDFQKGDIAEGYSVSREKKESFPLTVTSAQKNPTAFYLCASSTTSGSSYEQYFGPGTRLTVT.

This chain joins TRBV6-5 and TRBJ2-1; possibly TRBD2 for D (5 bases). Germline V CDR1 and CDR2: MNHEY, SVGAGI. This CDR3 comprises 11 residues. V was shortened by 6 bases and J by 8 bases, with 8 bases between the two germline ends. CDR3 nucleotides: TGTGCCAGCAGCGAGGGCTATGAGCAGTTCTTC. Protein: CASSEGYEQFF.

The gene calls are TRBV2 and TRBJ2-1; TRBD2 is a possible D gene (6 bases). Germline CDR1 and CDR2: SNHLY and FYNNEI. The CDR3 has 15 amino acids. V was pared by 6 bases and J by 3 bases, with 15 bases between. The CDR3 loop is CASSYKGGDYNEQFF. As DNA, the CDR3 is TGTGCCAGCAGCTACAAAGGAGGGGACTACAATGAGCAGTTCTTC.

The chain combines TRBV2 with TRBJ1-2, with no clear D. CDR3 length equals 13 residues. Germline CDR1 is SNHLY and CDR2 is FYNNEI. Trimming stripped 3 bases from V and 2 bases from J, with 7 bases between. CDR3 bases: TGTGCCAGCAGTGATGAGGGCAACTATGGCTACACCTTC. This encodes CASSDEGNYGYTF. Supplemented by reference TRBV2 and TRBJ1-2, the full variable domain reads EPEVTQTPSHQVTQMGQEVILRCVPISNHLYFYWYRQILGQKVEFLVSFYNNEISEKSEIFDDQFSVERPDGSNFTLKIRSTKLEDSAMYFCASSDEGNYGYTFGSGTRLTVV.

This chain connects TRBV6-5 to TRBJ2-7; D is possibly TRBD2 (6 bases). Between the trimmed V and J ends, which lost 2 bases and 4 bases, there was a span of 6 bases. Germline V gene data show CDR1 as MNHEY and CDR2 as SVGAGI. This CDR3 comprises 12 residues. CDR3 DNA sequence: TGTGCCAGCAGTTACGCGGGGTACGAGCAGTACTTC. Translation: CASSYAGYEQYF.

V gene TRBV6-5 combines with J gene TRBJ2-1; 7 bases agree with TRBD2. Germline assignment: CDR1 MNHEY and CDR2 SVGAGI. The CDR3 length is 15 residues. Trimming at V came to 7 bases and at J to 1 base, leaving 7 bases not matched to a gene. The CDR3 here is CASTISSGSYNEQFF. The CDR3 region has the DNA TGTGCCAGCACCATATCTAGCGGATCCTACAATGAGCAGTTCTTC.

This chain links TRBV7-9 with TRBJ1-4; no clear D gene. Germline V CDR1 and CDR2: SEHNR, FQNEAQ (reference sequence). V lost 1 base and J lost 8, with 14 bases in between. The CDR3 spans 15 residues. CDR3 bases: TGTGCCAGCAGCTTAGACAGAACCTCCCGGGAAAAACTGTTTTTT. This codes for CASSLDRTSREKLFF.

The chain uses TRBV5-6 and TRBJ1-1; no reliable D call. The germline V gene has CDR1 SGHDT and CDR2 YYEEEE. This CDR3 spans 12 amino acids. V lost 4 bases and J lost 2, with 6 bases in between. DNA of the CDR3: TGTGCCAGCAGCGTTATAAACACTGAAGCTTTCTTT. Translating it yields CASSVINTEAFF. Full variable domain (outside the CDR3, taken from reference TRBV5-6 and TRBJ1-1): DAGVTQSPTHLIKTRGQQVTLRCSPKSGHDTVSWYQQALGQGPQFIFQYYEEEERQRGNFPDRFSGHQFPNYSSELNVNALLLGDSALYLCASSVINTEAFFGQGTRLTVV.